This TCR beta chain was found in a study of identical twins. TCRdb re-analysed the 5' RACE reads in MiXCR, keeping a single row per CDR3 protein. This repertoire shows 550,000 to 700,000 distinct CDR3 sequences, roughly 9.5% found once; its top ten account for around 3.2%. V lost 4 bases to trimming and J lost 6 bases, with 10 bases between them. The length of the CDR3 is 13 residues. The germline gives CDR1 SGHRS, CDR2 YFSETQ. The sample also formed part of further work on yellow fever vaccine responses in identical twins.

The chain employs TRBV5-1 and TRBJ2-2; maybe TRBD1 (6 bases). Sequences were obtained from PBMCs. The origin of this receptor is a woman between 18 and 29 years old in good health. The CDR3 region has the DNA TGCGCCAGCAGCGAGCAGGGGTCCGGGGAGCTGTTTTTT. This sequence encodes CASSEQGSGELFF.